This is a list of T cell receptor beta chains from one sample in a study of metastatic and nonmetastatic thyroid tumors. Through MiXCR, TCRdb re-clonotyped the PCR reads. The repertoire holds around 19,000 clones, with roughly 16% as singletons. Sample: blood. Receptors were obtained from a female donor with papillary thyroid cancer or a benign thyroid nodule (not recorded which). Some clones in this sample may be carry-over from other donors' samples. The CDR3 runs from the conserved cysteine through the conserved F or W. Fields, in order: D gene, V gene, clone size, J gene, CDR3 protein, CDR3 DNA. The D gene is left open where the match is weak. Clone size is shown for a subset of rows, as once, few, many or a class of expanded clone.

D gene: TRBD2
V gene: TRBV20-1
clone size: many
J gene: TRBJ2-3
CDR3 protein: CSARRREFPDTQYF
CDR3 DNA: TGCAGTGCTAGGAGGCGGGAGTTCCCAGATACGCAGTATTTT

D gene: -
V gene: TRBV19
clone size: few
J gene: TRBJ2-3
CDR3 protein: CASTSPWWGTDTQYF
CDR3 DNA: TGTGCCAGTACCTCCCCGTGGTGGGGCACAGATACGCAGTATTTT

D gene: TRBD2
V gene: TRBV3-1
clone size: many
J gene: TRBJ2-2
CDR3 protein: CASSRGLAGPGELFF
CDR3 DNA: TGTGCCAGCAGCCGGGGACTAGCGGGGCCCGGGGAGCTGTTTTTT

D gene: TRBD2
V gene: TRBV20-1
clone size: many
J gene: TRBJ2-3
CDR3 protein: CSANDPGTSGPDTQYF
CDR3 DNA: TGCAGTGCTAATGACCCCGGGACTAGCGGTCCAGATACGCAGTATTTT

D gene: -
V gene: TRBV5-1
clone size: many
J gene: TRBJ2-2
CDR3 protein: CASSVGSNTGELFF
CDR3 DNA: TGCGCCAGCAGCGTCGGGAGTAACACCGGGGAGCTGTTTTTT

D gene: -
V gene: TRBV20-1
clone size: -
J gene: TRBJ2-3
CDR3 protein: CSARVTSRSTDTQYF
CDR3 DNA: TGCAGTGCTAGAGTTACTAGCAGAAGCACAGATACGCAGTATTTT

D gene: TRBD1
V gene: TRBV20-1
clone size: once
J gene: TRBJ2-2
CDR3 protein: CSASPGGPLNTGELFF
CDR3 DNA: TGCAGTGCTAGCCCAGGGGGCCCCCTGAACACCGGGGAGCTGTTTTTT

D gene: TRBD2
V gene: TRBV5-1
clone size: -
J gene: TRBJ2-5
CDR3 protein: CASSLGASGQETQYF
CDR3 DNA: TGCGCCAGCAGCTTGGGAGCTAGCGGCCAAGAGACCCAGTACTTC

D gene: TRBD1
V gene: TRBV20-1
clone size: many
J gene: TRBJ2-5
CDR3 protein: CSVRTGGETQYF
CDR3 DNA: TGCAGTGTTCGGACAGGAGGTGAGACCCAGTACTTC

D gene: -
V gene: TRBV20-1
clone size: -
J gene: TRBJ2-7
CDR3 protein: CSARTREQYF
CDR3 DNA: TGCAGTGCCAGGACCCGCGAGCAGTACTTC

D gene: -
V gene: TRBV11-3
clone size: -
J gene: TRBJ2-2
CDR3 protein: CASARGRNGELFF
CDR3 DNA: TGTGCCAGCGCTCGGGGGCGTAACGGGGAGCTGTTTTTT

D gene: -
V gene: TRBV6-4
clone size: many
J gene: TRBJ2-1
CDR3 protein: CASSVNSVNEQFF
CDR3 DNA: TGTGCCAGCAGCGTCAACAGCGTCAATGAGCAGTTCTTC

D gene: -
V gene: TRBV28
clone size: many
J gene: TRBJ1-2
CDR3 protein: CASSFPVGTYGYTF
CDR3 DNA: TGTGCCAGCAGTTTTCCAGTAGGGACTTATGGCTACACCTTC

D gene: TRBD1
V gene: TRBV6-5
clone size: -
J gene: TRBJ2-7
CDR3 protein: CASSLTGDEQYF
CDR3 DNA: TGTGCCAGCAGTTTGACAGGGGACGAGCAGTACTTC

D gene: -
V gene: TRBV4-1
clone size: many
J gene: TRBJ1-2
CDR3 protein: CASSQTTQGYYGYTF
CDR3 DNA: TGCGCCAGCAGCCAAACTACTCAGGGGTACTATGGCTACACCTTC

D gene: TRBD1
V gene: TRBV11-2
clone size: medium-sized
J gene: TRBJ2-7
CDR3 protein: CASSKRGGFGEQYF
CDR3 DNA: TGTGCCAGCAGCAAACGAGGGGGCTTTGGGGAGCAGTACTTC

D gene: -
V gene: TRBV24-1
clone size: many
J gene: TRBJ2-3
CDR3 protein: CATSDLAREGTDTQYF
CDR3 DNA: TGTGCCACCAGTGATTTGGCCAGGGAAGGCACAGATACGCAGTATTTT

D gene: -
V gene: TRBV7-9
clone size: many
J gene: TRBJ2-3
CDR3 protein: CASSSSGRTDTQYF
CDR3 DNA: TGTGCCAGCAGCTCGAGTGGGCGCACAGATACGCAGTATTTT

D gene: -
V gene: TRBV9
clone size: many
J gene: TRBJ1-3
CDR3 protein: CASSVGTASGNTIYF
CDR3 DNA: TGTGCCAGCAGCGTCGGGACGGCCTCTGGAAACACCATATATTTT

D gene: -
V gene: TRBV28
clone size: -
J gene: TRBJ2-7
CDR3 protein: CASSRTWESYEQYF
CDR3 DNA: TGTGCCAGCAGCAGAACATGGGAGTCCTACGAGCAGTACTTC

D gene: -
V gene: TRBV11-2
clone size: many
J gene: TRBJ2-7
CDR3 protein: CASSLDRLATEQYF
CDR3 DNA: TGTGCCAGCAGCTTAGATCGGTTAGCGACCGAGCAGTACTTC

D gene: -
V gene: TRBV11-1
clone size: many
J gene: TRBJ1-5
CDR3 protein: CASSSIAGVGDTQHF
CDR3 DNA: TGTGCCAGCAGCTCCATAGCGGGAGTCGGTGATACGCAGCATTTT

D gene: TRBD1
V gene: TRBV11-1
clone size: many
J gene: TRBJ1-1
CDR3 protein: CASSRTGTRTEAFF
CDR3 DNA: TGTGCCAGCAGTCGGACAGGGACGAGGACTGAAGCTTTCTTT

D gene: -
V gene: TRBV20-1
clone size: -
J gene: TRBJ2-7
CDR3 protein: CSARAEGQGVYEQYF
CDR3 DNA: TGCAGTGCTAGAGCGGAAGGGCAGGGCGTCTACGAGCAGTACTTC

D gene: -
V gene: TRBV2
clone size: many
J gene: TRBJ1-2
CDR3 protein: CASSAEGRGGGYTF
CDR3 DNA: TGTGCCAGCAGTGCGGAGGGGAGGGGTGGAGGCTACACCTTC

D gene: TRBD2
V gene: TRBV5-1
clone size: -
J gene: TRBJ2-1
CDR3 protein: CASSLGTSGEQFF
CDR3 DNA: TGCGCCAGCAGCTTGGGGACTAGCGGTGAGCAGTTCTTC